Listed here are 21 T cell receptor beta chains from one sample, sequenced in a study of blood T cell repertoires in COVID-19. Sequenced by immunoSEQ multiplex PCR; TCRdb stores in-frame clones only, minus some. The data contain 62,000 or so clones, around 91% of them singletons. Sequencing was carried out using peripheral blood. The receptors were sampled from a man aged 50 to 60 with acute or convalescent COVID-19.

The chain uses TRBV5-8 and TRBJ2-1; 8 nucleotides line up with TRBD2. The ends lost 4 bases at V and 5 bases at J; junction bases unmatched: 8. In germline, CDR1 is SGHTS, CDR2 YDEGEE. The CDR3 covers 15 residues. The CDR3 protein is CASSIAGRRHNEQFF. In DNA, the CDR3 is TGTGCCAGCAGCATAGCGGGACGCCGGCACAATGAGCAGTTCTTC.

The chain recombines TRBV4-3 with TRBJ2-2, with TRBD2 as a possible D gene (5 bases). V lost 3 bases and J lost 6, with 17 bases in between. The CDR3 spans 16 residues. CDR1 is LGHNA, CDR2 YSLEER, per germline. The CDR3 protein is CASSQDFTRMAGELFF. The CDR3 bases are TGCGCCAGCAGCCAGGACTTTACTAGGATGGCCGGGGAGCTGTTTTTT.

This clone was seen a single time. The chain uses TRBV6-6 and TRBJ1-5; 8 nucleotides match TRBD1. This CDR3 comprises 16 residues. The J segment lost 0 bases and the V segment lost 8 bases, leaving 9 bases of the junction unmatched. The germline V gene encodes CDR1 MNHNY and CDR2 SVGAGI (reference sequence). The CDR3 bases are TGTGCCAGCGGATCGGGGACAGGAGATAGCAATCAGCCCCAGCATTTT. It is translated as CASGSGTGDSNQPQHF.

The chain uses TRBV10-2 and TRBJ2-1; 8 positions agree with TRBD1. CDR1 WSHSY and CDR2 SAAADI come from the germline V gene. J was trimmed by 6 bases and V by 4 bases; bases with no gene match: 2. The length of the CDR3 is 13 residues. Written as DNA, the CDR3 is TGCGCCAGCAGTGGACAGGGGTCCAATGAGCAGTTCTTC. It yields the protein CASSGQGSNEQFF.

The gene calls are TRBV6-5 and TRBJ2-7; 7 nucleotides agree with TRBD1. The CDR3 is 14 amino acids. Germline V lookup: CDR1 MNHEY, CDR2 SVGAGI. J gave up 4 bases and V 6 bases, and 9 bases lay outside the gene matches. The CDR3 reads CASRLGQSAYEQYF. CDR3 DNA: TGTGCCAGCAGGCTGGGACAGTCGGCTTACGAGCAGTACTTC.

This clone was picked up a small number of times. This chain uses TRBV27 with TRBJ2-7; 9 nucleotides align to TRBD1. Germline CDR1 reads MNHEY; CDR2 reads SMNVEV (reference sequence). This CDR3 is built from 13 residues. Trimming at V came to 4 bases and at J to 4 bases, leaving 2 bases not matched to a gene. The CDR3 coding sequence is TGTGCCAGCAGTTCCGGGACAGGGTACGAGCAGTACTTC. This gives the protein CASSSGTGYEQYF.

V usage is TRBV5-8 and J usage is TRBJ2-1; 7 bases match TRBD1. Germline loops: CDR1 SGHTS, CDR2 YDEGEE. The CDR3 contains 15 residues. The ends lost 8 bases at V and 0 bases at J; junction bases unmatched: 8. The CDR3 DNA is TGTGCCAGTAATCAGGGGGTGAGCTCCTACAATGAGCAGTTCTTC. The encoded protein is CASNQGVSSYNEQFF.

The rearrangement joins TRBV5-1 to TRBJ2-1, with D possibly TRBD2 on 6 matching bases. Germline loops: CDR1 SGHRS, CDR2 YFSETQ. This CDR3 has 15 amino acids. Trimming removed 0 bases at V and 4 bases at J, with 11 bases between. The CDR3 sequence: CASSLASGTYNEQFF. CDR3 DNA sequence: TGCGCCAGCAGCTTGGCCTCCGGGACTTACAATGAGCAGTTCTTC.

The chain joins TRBV3-1 (or the pseudogene TRBV3-2) to TRBJ1-4; possibly TRBD1 for D (5 bases). CDR3 length: 14 residues. The V end was cut by 1 base, the J end by 10 bases, with 13 bases between. Germline V gene lookup returns CDR1 LGHDT and CDR2 YNNKEL (reference sequence). The CDR3 protein is CASSQGGAKGKLFF. The DNA for the CDR3 is TGTGCCAGCAGCCAAGGCGGGGCAAAGGGAAAACTGTTTTTT.

This clone was found a few times. The J gene is TRBJ2-3, the V gene TRBV6-2 or TRBV6-3; D gene ambiguous. V was trimmed by 4 bases and J by 0 bases, leaving 11 bases between them. CDR1 MNHEY and CDR2 SVGEGT come from the germline V gene. This CDR3 comprises 15 residues. Written as DNA, the CDR3 is TGTGCCAGCAGTTCCGGAGCTACTAGCACAGATACGCAGTATTTT. Residues: CASSSGATSTDTQYF.

The chain is built from TRBV28 and TRBJ2-7; weak D call: TRBD1 (7 bases). Germline CDR1 is MDHEN and CDR2 is SYDVKM. V lost 10 bases, J lost 3 bases, and 19 bases lay in between. The CDR3 is 14 amino acids. The CDR3 DNA reads as TGTGCCACCCTCAGGAGGCAGGGGGGCTACGAGCAGTACTTC. Protein sequence: CATLRRQGGYEQYF.

This clone has a single count. V usage is TRBV27 and J usage is TRBJ2-5; D is undetermined. Germline CDR1 MNHEY, CDR2 SMNVEV (reference sequence). The CDR3 runs to 14 residues. The V end lost 2 bases, the J end lost 2 bases, and 9 bases lay between the germline ends. As DNA, the CDR3 is TGTGCCAGCAGTTTAATGGCCGATCAAGAGACCCAGTACTTC. The encoded protein is CASSLMADQETQYF.

V is TRBV18 and J is TRBJ1-5; 8 bases line up with TRBD1. J lost 6 bases, V lost 4 bases, and 11 bases had no gene match. From germline, CDR1 is KGHSH and CDR2 LQKENI. There are 16 residues in the CDR3. The CDR3 loop is CASSQTDRDLGQPQHF. The CDR3 nucleotides read TGTGCCAGCTCACAAACGGACAGGGATTTGGGTCAGCCCCAGCATTTT.

The chain uses TRBV18 and TRBJ2-7; 8 nucleotides align to TRBD2. The germline CDR1 and CDR2 sequences are KGHSH and LQKENI. The CDR3 has 15 amino acids. J gave up 4 bases and V 0 bases, and 5 bases lay outside the gene matches. The CDR3 nucleotides read TGTGCCAGCTCACCACCCGCTAGCGGGTCATACGAGCAGTACTTC. Protein product: CASSPPASGSYEQYF. The full variable domain, rest sourced from reference TRBV18 and TRBJ2-7, is NAGVMQNPRHLVRRRGQEARLRCSPMKGHSHVYWYRQLPEEGLKFMVYLQKENIIDESGMPKERFSAEFPKEGPSILRIQQVVRGDSAAYFCASSPPASGSYEQYFGPGTRLTVT.

This CDR3 reads CASSDRDRGNYEQYF. CDR3 DNA sequence: TGTGCCAGCAGTGACCGGGACAGGGGGAATTACGAGCAGTACTTC. The chain uses TRBV2 and TRBJ2-7; 11 bases align to TRBD1. Germline CDR1 reads SNHLY; CDR2 reads FYNNEI. CDR3 size: 15 residues. Trimming at V came to 3 bases and at J to 4 bases, leaving 5 bases not matched to a gene.

J is TRBJ1-1 and V is TRBV11-2; D may be TRBD1 (5 bases). The V and J ends lost 4 bases and 4 bases respectively, with 16 bases between them. Germline assignment: CDR1 SGHAT and CDR2 FQNNGV. CDR3 length equals 15 residues. The CDR3 DNA reads TGTGCCAGCAGCTCCCCCCGGACAAGGCCCACTGAAGCTTTCTTT. Translating gives CASSSPRTRPTEAFF. Drawing the rest from reference TRBV11-2 and TRBJ1-1, the complete variable domain is EAGVAQSPRYKIIEKRQSVAFWCNPISGHATLYWYQQILGQGPKLLIQFQNNGVVDDSQLPKDRFSAERLKGVDSTLKIQPAKLEDSAVYLCASSSPRTRPTEAFFGQGTRLTVV.

The V call is TRBV10-1, the J call TRBJ2-5; D is uncertain. The V end was cut by 5 bases, the J end by 2 bases, with 12 bases between. CDR1 WNHNN and CDR2 SYGVQD come from the germline V gene (reference sequence). The CDR3 runs to 14 residues. Written as DNA, the CDR3 is TGCGCCAGCAGTTCCAGGAATCGTCAAGAGACCCAGTACTTC. Its translation is CASSSRNRQETQYF.

The J gene is TRBJ2-7, the V gene TRBV6-5; D remains unclear. Trimming took off 4 bases at V and 2 bases at J, with 9 bases between the two ends. The germline CDR1 and CDR2 sequences are MNHEY and SVGAGI. This CDR3 has 13 amino acids. CDR3 residues: CASSSSVPYEQYF. The CDR3 DNA sequence: TGTGCCAGCAGTTCCAGCGTCCCCTACGAGCAGTACTTC.

This chain connects TRBV29-1 to TRBJ2-5, with 10 bases matching TRBD1. Germline CDR1 is SQVTM and CDR2 is ANQGSEA. The junction had 3 bases not matched to a gene; V was cut back by 7 bases and J by 4 bases. CDR3 size: 12 residues. CDR3 sequence (DNA): TGCAGCGCCCGACAGGGGGCAGAGACCCAGTACTTC. It is translated as CSARQGAETQYF.

Remarks on this clone: This sample also contains other DNA sequences that code for the same CDR3. The chain carries TRBV6-5 and TRBJ2-2; 7 bases line up with TRBD1. The CDR3 loop spans 14 amino acids. V dropped 6 bases and J dropped 1; count of bases not matched to a gene: 2. Germline values: CDR1 MNHEY, CDR2 SVGAGI. Written as DNA, the CDR3 is TGTGCCAGCAGACGACAGGGGAACACCGGGGAGCTGTTTTTT. Amino acids: CASRRQGNTGELFF.

This clone was observed once. J is TRBJ1-5 and V is TRBV6-6; D might be TRBD1 (6 bases). Trimming removed 6 bases at V and 2 bases at J, with 8 bases between. There are 13 residues in the CDR3. Germline CDR1 reads MNHNY; CDR2 reads SVGAGI (reference sequence). The CDR3 region is CASRRQGNQPQHF. CDR3 DNA: TGTGCCAGCAGGCGACAGGGCAATCAGCCCCAGCATTTT.